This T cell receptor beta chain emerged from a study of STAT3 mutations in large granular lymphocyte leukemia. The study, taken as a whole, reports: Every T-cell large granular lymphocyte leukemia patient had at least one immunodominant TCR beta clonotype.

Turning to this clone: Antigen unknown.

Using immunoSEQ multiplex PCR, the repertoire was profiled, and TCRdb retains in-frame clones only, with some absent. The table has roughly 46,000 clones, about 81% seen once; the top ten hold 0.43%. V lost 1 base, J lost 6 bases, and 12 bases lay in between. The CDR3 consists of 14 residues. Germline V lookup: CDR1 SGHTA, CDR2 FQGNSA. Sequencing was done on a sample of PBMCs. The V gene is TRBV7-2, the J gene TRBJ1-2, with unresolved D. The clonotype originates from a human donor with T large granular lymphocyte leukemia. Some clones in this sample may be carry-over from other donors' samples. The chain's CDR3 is CASSLVRGSHGYTF. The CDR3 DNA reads TGTGCCAGCAGCTTAGTTCGGGGTTCCCATGGCTACACCTTC.